This T cell receptor beta chain was sequenced for a study of blood T cells in healthy people across ages. This clonotype occurred a few times. V lost 5 bases, J lost 3 bases, and 10 bases lay in between. The CDR3 spans 13 residues. Germline values: CDR1 SGHAT, CDR2 FQNNGV. A second about 6 to 12 cycle PCR used barcoded and J-beta primers. TCRdb fed the 5' RACE reads into MiXCR, producing one record per CDR3 protein. The sample contains around 780,000 distinct CDR3 sequences, roughly 25% of which appear only once. These data are also associated with another study on T cells of mothers and their children.

The source of this sequence is a boy aged 5-17 years in good health. The J gene is TRBJ1-2, the V gene TRBV11-2, with D maybe TRBD1 (6 bases). Material for sequencing was blood. CDR3 loop: CASSPDRYYGYTF. CDR3 DNA sequence: TGTGCCAGCAGCCCGGACAGATACTATGGCTACACCTTC.